Each of the 2 T cell receptor beta chains below was sequenced from the same sample in a study of blood T cell repertoires in COVID-19 (TCRdb year 2020). Libraries were made using the immunoSEQ multiplex PCR assay. Not all clones reach the TCRdb copy of this immuneACCESS table, which keeps in-frame sequences only. Checked studies attribute under half of the gap to unresolved V genes and leave the rest unexplained. The sample profile shows 50,000 to 60,000 clones; roughly 90% of them were found once. The ten largest clonotypes hold under 8.5% of the sample. The sequenced sample consisted of peripheral blood. The source is a man aged 55 to 70 with active COVID-19.

The V call is TRBV10-3, the J call TRBJ2-1; the D is unclear. The germline V gene has CDR1 ENHRY and CDR2 SYGVKD. This CDR3 has 12 amino acids. The V end lost 8 bases, the J end lost 5 bases, and 10 bases lay between the germline ends. CDR3 residues: CAILTTNNEQFF. Here the CDR3 DNA reads TGTGCCATCCTAACCACCAACAATGAGCAGTTCTTC.

The chain has TRBV10-2 and TRBJ1-4; D possibly corresponds to TRBD1 (5 bases). Germline CDR1 reads WSHSY; CDR2 reads SAAADI. CDR3 length equals 14 residues. Trimming took off 6 bases at V and 3 bases at J, with 11 bases between the two ends. In DNA, the CDR3 is TGCGCCAGCAGGGACCCGGGGGCTAATGAAAAACTGTTTTTT. Translation: CASRDPGANEKLFF.